The clone carrying this TCR beta chain was counted at least ten times. Its antigen is undetermined. This record comes from a study of blood T cells in healthy people across ages. It was with a sample-barcoded 5' primer and a J-beta primer mix that a second PCR of roughly 7 to 12 cycles was run. TCRdb re-analysed the 5' RACE reads in MiXCR, keeping a single row per CDR3 protein. The sample includes 1.6 million or so distinct CDR3 sequences, roughly 30% of them seen just once. Study findings and constraints: Age brought a roughly linear fall in TCR beta diversity measured per million T cells. Whereas aged donors had fewer naive CD4+ cells, long-lived donors had more of them and higher diversity.

This CDR3 has 17 amino acids. Russia was home to the donors, healthy Caucasian individuals aged roughly 6 to 95. Collection of roughly 9.6 milliliters of peripheral blood was performed for each donor. This receptor was taken from a woman under 40 in good health. The chain combines TRBV21-1 with TRBJ2-1; the table's D gene call, TRBD2, was not cross checked with the DNA. TRBV21-1 is designated a pseudogene. Sequencing was done on a sample of blood. The CDR3: CASSKDSGREQGNEQFF. The CDR3 bases are TGTGCCAGCAGCAAAGATAGCGGGCGGGAACAAGGAAATGAGCAGTTCTTC.